The 18 T cell receptor beta chains given below trace back to one sample, sequenced in a study of blood T cell repertoires in COVID-19 (dated by TCRdb to the early 2020s). The method was the immunoSEQ multiplex PCR assay. This is the immuneACCESS table as TCRdb keeps it, with only in-frame sequences that have V and J called. A part of the clones is gone; compared with another copy, unresolved V genes explain less than half, and the rest is unexplained. Across this sample there are 300,000 or so clones, with 90% seen only once. Roughly 2.9% of the sample lies in the top ten. The specimen was peripheral blood. These receptors all come from a woman in her 30s with COVID-19, enrolled during active disease.

The genes are TRBV15 and TRBJ2-7, with TRBD2 matching over 7 bases. The CDR3 is 16 amino acids. Germline CDR1 is LNHNV and CDR2 is YYDKDF (reference sequence). Trimming at V came to 0 bases and at J to 0 bases, leaving 5 bases not matched to a gene. The CDR3 loop is CATSRDLSGASYEQYF. DNA for the CDR3: TGTGCCACCAGCAGAGATCTAAGCGGGGCCTCCTACGAGCAGTACTTC.

The V gene is TRBV6-1, the J gene TRBJ2-7, with D unresolved. V dropped 2 bases and J dropped 0 bases, with 8 bases sitting between them. Germline V lookup: CDR1 MNHNS, CDR2 SASEGT. This CDR3 region has 14 residues. This chain's CDR3 is CASSESSVSYEQYF. Written as DNA, the CDR3 is TGTGCCAGCAGTGAATCCTCAGTCTCCTACGAGCAGTACTTC.

V usage is TRBV6-6 and J usage is TRBJ2-6; TRBD1 matches at 11 bases. Germline V gene data show CDR1 as MNHNY and CDR2 as SVGAGI (reference sequence). The CDR3 sequence is 18 residues long. Trimming cost V 5 bases and J 0 bases; bases outside gene matches: 6. The CDR3 nucleotides are TGTGCCAGCAGTCTCCGGGACAGGGGGGTCTCTGGGGCCAACGTCCTGACTTTC. Protein: CASSLRDRGVSGANVLTF.

This clone showed up just once. V usage is TRBV3-1 (or the pseudogene TRBV3-2) and J usage is TRBJ1-6, with D hard to call. The germline V gene has CDR1 LGHDT and CDR2 YNNKEL (reference sequence). Trimming removed 1 base from V and 8 bases from J, with 6 bases in between. CDR3 length: 13 amino acids. The CDR3 DNA reads as TGTGCCAGCAGCCAAGCACCAGATTCACCCCTCCACTTT. Amino acid sequence: CASSQAPDSPLHF.

The rearrangement joins TRBV30 to TRBJ1-2; TRBD1 matches 8 bases. The CDR3 length is 15 residues. The ends lost 1 base at V and 4 bases at J; junction bases unmatched: 8. Germline lookup yields CDR1 GTSNPN and CDR2 SVGIG (reference sequence). The DNA of the CDR3 is TGTGCCTGGAGTGAGAGCAGGGGGCCCTCCTATGGCTACACCTTC. It specifies CAWSESRGPSYGYTF.

The rearrangement links TRBV19 to TRBJ2-1, with unresolved D. V gave up 2 bases and J gave up 7 bases, with 9 bases separating them. This CDR3 has 13 residues. The V gene's germline CDR1 is LNHDA and CDR2 SQIVND (reference sequence). The CDR3 nucleotides read TGTGCCAGTAGTATAAGCTATCCTAATGAGCAGTTCTTC. This translates into CASSISYPNEQFF.

The DNA of the CDR3 is TGTGCCAGCAGGGGAGACAGGGGATCGACTGAAGCTTTCTTT. Translating gives CASRGDRGSTEAFF. The chain combines TRBV7-8 with TRBJ1-1, with TRBD1 matching over 8 bases. After removal of 6 bases from V and 5 bases from J, the junction contained 8 bases not matched to a gene. CDR1 and CDR2 from the germline V gene are SGHVS and FQNEAQ. This CDR3 is built from 14 residues.

The chain employs TRBV20-1 and TRBJ1-6; no firm D call. Germline V gene sequence: CDR1 DFQATT, CDR2 SNEGSKA (reference sequence). There are 16 residues in the CDR3. V was pared by 3 bases and J by 7 bases, with 19 bases between. The CDR3 DNA reads as TGCAGTGCTAGTGACCCTTCCGGGGAAGCGAATTCACCCCTCCACTTT. This encodes CSASDPSGEANSPLHF.

This clone was seen once. The chain is built from TRBV6-1 and TRBJ1-1; D is unclear. Germline loops: CDR1 MNHNS, CDR2 SASEGT. The length of the CDR3 is 13 residues. V was trimmed by 1 base and J by 5 bases, leaving 8 bases between them. CDR3 DNA sequence: TGTGCCAGCAGTGAAGGCAGGTTAACTGAAGCTTTCTTT. Translating it yields CASSEGRLTEAFF.

The DNA for the CDR3 is TGTGCCAGCAGCTCCCCCGGGAGGCCCACTTCAAGCTCCTACAATGAGCAGTTCTTC. Translation gives CASSSPGRPTSSSYNEQFF. The genes are TRBV5-4 and TRBJ2-1; 7 bases agree with TRBD2. The germline V gene encodes CDR1 SGHNT and CDR2 YYREEE (reference sequence). The CDR3 sequence is 19 residues long. The V and J ends lost 3 bases and 0 bases, in that order; junction bases with no gene match: 15.

The gene calls are TRBV19 and TRBJ1-5; TRBD1 matches at 8 bases. CDR1 and CDR2 from the germline V gene are LNHDA and SQIVND (reference sequence). Germline trimming cut 5 bases from V and 4 bases from J; bases unmatched to any gene: 4. The CDR3 sequence is 14 residues long. CDR3 loop: CASSQTGGNQPQHF. Written as DNA, the CDR3 is TGTGCCAGTAGTCAAACAGGGGGAAATCAGCCCCAGCATTTT.

A word on this clone: Relative to the germline gene, one junction end is altered; a read error may explain this. The V call is TRBV28, the J call TRBJ1-2; 11 bases map to TRBD1. In germline, CDR1 is MDHEN, CDR2 SYDVKM. There are 15 residues in the CDR3. CDR3 DNA sequence: TGTGCCAGCAGTTCCACATTAACGGACAGGGGGCTGAGGGGCTTC. This encodes CASSSTLTDRGLRGF.

J is TRBJ1-2 and V is TRBV3-1 (or the pseudogene TRBV3-2); 8 positions agree with TRBD1. CDR1 and CDR2 (germline): LGHDT, YNNKEL (reference sequence). Unmatched junction bases numbered 7, after V lost 0 bases and J lost 4 bases. CDR3 length: 16 residues. CDR3 bases: TGTGCCAGCAGCCAAGACGCGACAGGGGCCTCCTATGGCTACACCTTC. As protein: CASSQDATGASYGYTF.

This chain uses TRBV7-2 with TRBJ1-1; weak D call: TRBD1 (6 bases). The CDR3 loop spans 12 amino acids. Germline lookup yields CDR1 SGHTA and CDR2 FQGNSA. The ends were cut back, 2 bases at V and 6 bases at J, with 7 bases in the middle. CDR3 residues: CASSLHRAEAFF. The CDR3 bases are TGTGCCAGCAGCTTACACAGGGCTGAAGCTTTCTTT.

The V and J genes are TRBV11-2 and TRBJ1-1; no firm D call. V was pared by 2 bases and J by 1 base, with 8 bases between. Germline CDR1 and CDR2: SGHAT and FQNNGV. The CDR3 length is 14 residues. CDR3 nucleotides: TGTGCCAGCAGCTTAACGGGGAAGAACACTGAAGCTTTCTTT. It is translated as CASSLTGKNTEAFF.

This clone was seen just once. The chain joins TRBV5-4 to TRBJ2-7, with D possibly TRBD1 on 5 matching bases. In germline, CDR1 is SGHNT, CDR2 YYREEE (reference sequence). This CDR3 comprises 16 residues. The germline V and J ends were trimmed by 1 base and 2 bases, with 16 bases remaining between them. The CDR3 spells CASSLSGSSLAYEQYF. The CDR3, as DNA: TGTGCCAGCAGCTTGTCAGGGTCCTCCCTAGCCTACGAGCAGTACTTC. Complete variable domain (other parts from reference TRBV5-4 and TRBJ2-7): ETGVTQSPTHLIKTRGQQVTLRCSSQSGHNTVSWYQQALGQGPQFIFQYYREEENGRGNFPPRFSGLQFPNYSSELNVNALELDDSALYLCASSLSGSSLAYEQYFGPGTRLTVT.

This chain uses TRBV3-1 (or the pseudogene TRBV3-2) with TRBJ2-7, with TRBD2 as a possible D gene (5 bases). CDR3 size: 16 residues. From germline, CDR1 is LGHDT and CDR2 YNNKEL (reference sequence). Between the trimmed V and J ends, which lost 4 bases and 5 bases, there was a span of 21 bases. The chain's CDR3 is CASSREIGLALNEQYF. The CDR3 DNA reads TGTGCCAGCAGCCGAGAGATAGGGCTAGCACTCAACGAGCAGTACTTC.

The genes are TRBV28 and TRBJ2-7, with 7 bases matching TRBD1. Germline CDR1 is MDHEN and CDR2 is SYDVKM. The CDR3 spans 14 residues. The trim removed 6 bases at V and 3 bases at J, leaving 8 bases unmatched. In DNA, the CDR3 is TGTGCCAGCAGAAAAACGACAGGGTTCTACGAGCAGTACTTC. Translating gives CASRKTTGFYEQYF. Supplemented by reference TRBV28 and TRBJ2-7, the full variable domain reads DVKVTQSSRYLVKRTGEKVFLECVQDMDHENMFWYRQDPGLGLRLIYFSYDVKMKEKGDIPEGYSVSREKKERFSLILESASTNQTSMYLCASRKTTGFYEQYFGPGTRLTVT.